Shown below are 3 T cell receptor beta chains from a single sample sequenced in a study of blood T cell repertoires in COVID-19. Generated by immunoSEQ multiplex PCR, the TCRdb table keeps only in-frame clones and is missing some. This sample yields fewer than 300,000 clones, of which approximately 90% are seen a single time; approximately 2.1% belongs to the top ten. Input material: peripheral blood. The source of these receptors is a woman between 25 and 40 years old with COVID-19, enrolled during active disease.

The chain recombines TRBV27 with TRBJ2-7; D uncertain. This CDR3 comprises 14 residues. The germline V and J ends were trimmed by 5 bases and 3 bases, with 14 bases remaining between them. Germline loops: CDR1 MNHEY, CDR2 SMNVEV (reference sequence). The CDR3 nucleotides read TGTGCCAGCAGTCGACAAAATACCTACTACGAGCAGTACTTC. Translated, it gives CASSRQNTYYEQYF.

This clone has just one count. The chain links TRBV7-6 to TRBJ2-1, with 13 bases fitting TRBD2. J was trimmed by 7 bases and V by 4 bases; bases with no gene match: 13. Germline lookup yields CDR1 SGHVS and CDR2 FNYEAQ. The CDR3 extends over 18 amino acids. The DNA of the CDR3 is TGTGCCAGCAGCTCCGAGCCCCCTTCACTAGCGGGAGGGAATGAGCAGTTCTTC. Protein: CASSSEPPSLAGGNEQFF.

This chain links TRBV5-8 with TRBJ2-2; D is uncertain. Germline loops: CDR1 SGHTS, CDR2 YDEGEE. V lost 0 bases and J 3 bases, leaving 9 bases between the germline ends. The length of the CDR3 is 15 residues. The CDR3 coding sequence is TGTGCCAGCAGCTTGGAGTCGGGTTACACCGGGGAGCTGTTTTTT. Amino acids: CASSLESGYTGELFF.